A selection of T cell receptor beta chains follows, all from one sample in a study of cytomegalovirus exposure and HLA in healthy donors. Here immunoSEQ multiplex PCR was the method, and the copy in TCRdb shows in-frame clones only, minus some. The sample has about 200,000 clones; the top ten hold approximately 0.98%. Sequenced input: PBMCs. These receptors all come from a woman between 25 and 40 years old in good health and CMV-seropositive. Both conserved end residues are part of each CDR3. D genes are given only for firm matches.

CDR3 protein	CDR3 DNA	D gene	J gene	V gene
CASISGGRGADTQYF	TGTGCCAGCATCTCGGGAGGGCGAGGTGCAGATACGCAGTATTTT	TRBD2	TRBJ2-3	TRBV28
CASSSRPRTRSYEQYF	TGTGCCAGCAGTTCACGACCCCGGACTAGAAGCTACGAGCAGTACTTC	TRBD2	TRBJ2-7	TRBV27
CAWNQGVTYNEQFF	TGTGCCTGGAATCAGGGGGTGACCTACAATGAGCAGTTCTTC	TRBD1	TRBJ2-1	TRBV30
CASSSPRARGYGYTF	TGTGCCAGCAGCTCTCCCCGAGCGCGGGGATATGGCTACACCTTC	-	TRBJ1-2	TRBV11-2
CASSSQSGRAAVIAKNIQYF	TGTGCCAGCAGCTCCCAGAGCGGGAGGGCCGCGGTGATAGCCAAAAACATTCAGTACTTC	TRBD2	TRBJ2-4	TRBV7-4
CASSQVDGGFVNTEAFF	TGCGCCAGCAGCCAAGTAGACGGCGGGTTTGTGAACACTGAAGCTTTCTTT	-	TRBJ1-1	TRBV4-1
CATSRDPFLAGEETQYF	TGTGCCACCAGCAGAGATCCCTTCCTAGCGGGGGAAGAGACCCAGTACTTC	TRBD2	TRBJ2-5	TRBV15
CASSQEQYRVRTEAFF	TGCGCCAGCAGCCAAGAGCAATACAGGGTACGCACTGAAGCTTTCTTT	-	TRBJ1-1	TRBV4-1
CASSLGTGSASSYTF	TGTGCCAGCAGCTTAGGGACAGGGTCAGCGTCGAGCTACACCTTC	TRBD1	TRBJ1-2	TRBV7-9
CASSLASLAEETQYF	TGTGCCAGCAGCTTGGCCTCTCTAGCGGAAGAGACCCAGTACTTC	TRBD2	TRBJ2-5	TRBV5-4
CASSSTPGYSETQYF	TGTGCCAGCAGCTCCACCCCAGGGTATTCGGAGACCCAGTACTTC	-	TRBJ2-5	TRBV11-3
CASRRGEDNEQFF	TGTGCCAGCCGGCGGGGGGAAGACAATGAGCAGTTCTTC	-	TRBJ2-1	TRBV21-1
CASSGGATNEKLFF	TGTGCCAGCAGTGGAGGTGCAACTAATGAAAAACTGTTTTTT	-	TRBJ1-4	TRBV2
CASSSRGQLWNTEAFF	TGTGCCAGCAGTTCCAGGGGGCAACTGTGGAACACTGAAGCTTTCTTT	TRBD1	TRBJ1-1	TRBV27
CASSLGGRNTGELFF	TGTGCCAGCAGCTTGGGCGGGAGGAACACCGGGGAGCTGTTTTTT	TRBD2	TRBJ2-2	TRBV5-4
CASRRTGTGFYGYTF	TGTGCCAGCAGGAGGACCGGGACAGGGTTCTATGGCTACACCTTC	TRBD1	TRBJ1-2	TRBV7-2
CASSSTGQGEMTEAFF	TGTGCCAGCTCAAGTACGGGACAGGGAGAGATGACTGAAGCTTTCTTT	TRBD1	TRBJ1-1	TRBV18
CASSQELAGATGELFF	TGTGCCAGCAGCCAAGAACTAGCGGGGGCCACCGGGGAGCTGTTTTTT	TRBD2	TRBJ2-2	TRBV7-2
CASSERGGYTF	TGTGCCAGCAGTGAAAGGGGCGGCTACACCTTC	-	TRBJ1-2	TRBV28
CASSDLSPTYEQYF	TGTGCCAGCAGTGATTTGAGTCCCACCTACGAGCAGTACTTC	-	TRBJ2-7	TRBV6-1
CASHKRRQGAVNEQFF	TGCGCCAGCCATAAGCGGCGGCAGGGGGCTGTCAATGAGCAGTTCTTC	TRBD1	TRBJ2-1	TRBV10-1
CASSPRESSNTEAFF	TGTGCCAGCTCCCCTCGGGAGTCCTCGAACACTGAAGCTTTCTTT	-	TRBJ1-1	TRBV18
CASREQGAPTGYTF	TGTGCCAGCAGGGAACAGGGGGCGCCGACGGGCTACACCTTC	TRBD1	TRBJ1-2	TRBV6-6
CASNEGAKNIQYF	TGTGCCAGTAATGAGGGAGCCAAAAACATTCAGTACTTC	-	TRBJ2-4	TRBV19
CASSLGAVNTEAFF	TGTGCCAGCAGTTTAGGGGCAGTGAACACTGAAGCTTTCTTT	-	TRBJ1-1	TRBV27
CASSIHPYEQYF	TGTGCCAGTAGTATTCATCCCTACGAGCAGTACTTC	-	TRBJ2-7	TRBV19
CSAREDSEAFF	TGCAGTGCTAGAGAGGACAGCGAAGCTTTCTTT	-	TRBJ1-1	TRBV20-1
CATKDRANTGELFF	TGTGCCACCAAAGACAGGGCGAACACCGGGGAGCTGTTTTTT	TRBD1	TRBJ2-2	TRBV10-3
CACSNFQGRGGYTF	TGTGCCTGTAGTAACTTCCAGGGGAGGGGCGGCTACACCTTC	-	TRBJ1-2	TRBV19
CASSPIRQGSNQPQHF	TGTGCCAGCTCACCTATCAGACAGGGGAGCAATCAGCCCCAGCATTTT	TRBD1	TRBJ1-5	TRBV18
CASSPTQLGGYTF	TGTGCCAGCAGCCCCACTCAATTGGGCGGCTACACCTTC	-	TRBJ1-2	TRBV7-9
CASSESTRTQGNTGELFF	TGTGCCAGCAGCGAATCCACAAGAACCCAGGGGAACACCGGGGAGCTGTTTTTT	-	TRBJ2-2	TRBV27
CASSRDRATEAFF	TGTGCCAGCAGTCGGGACAGGGCCACTGAAGCTTTCTTT	TRBD1	TRBJ1-1	TRBV6-1
CASSFSSQGHYTF	TGTGCCAGTAGTTTTTCCTCGCAGGGGCACTACACCTTC	-	TRBJ1-2	TRBV19
CASSVTRDTQYF	TGTGCCAGCAGCGTGACTAGGGATACGCAGTATTTT	-	TRBJ2-3	TRBV7-2
CASSLSRGLLKGNTIYF	TGTGCCAGCAGCTTAAGTAGAGGGCTGCTGAAAGGAAACACCATATATTTT	-	TRBJ1-3	TRBV13
CAIGSGVQETQYF	TGTGCCATCGGGTCGGGGGTTCAAGAGACCCAGTACTTC	-	TRBJ2-5	TRBV10-3
CASLSLDTQYF	TGTGCCAGCCTGTCCTTGGATACGCAGTATTTT	-	TRBJ2-3	TRBV6-5
CASTRQNQPQHF	TGTGCCAGCACCCGCCAGAATCAGCCCCAGCATTTT	-	TRBJ1-5	TRBV5-6
CASSSITGDAYEQYF	TGTGCCAGCAGCTCCATCACGGGGGATGCCTACGAGCAGTACTTC	-	TRBJ2-7	TRBV7-9